Presented here are 14 T cell receptor beta chains from one specimen sequenced in a study of radiotherapy plus CTLA-4 blockade in lung cancer. Sequencing was performed with immunoSEQ multiplex PCR; in TCRdb, only in-frame clones are kept and a portion is missing. The table records around 78,000 clones, 60% to 85% of them present only once. The material was peripheral blood, obtained from a patient treated with radiotherapy plus ipilimumab. Every receptor here comes from a human donor with non-small cell lung cancer who had a partial response to radiotherapy plus ipilimumab. Some clones in this sample may be carry-over from other donors' samples.

The rearrangement links TRBV5-1 to TRBJ2-3, with TRBD2 matching 7 bases. The V and J ends lost 1 base and 1 base, in that order; junction bases with no gene match: 0. There are 14 residues in the CDR3. Germline CDR1 and CDR2: SGHRS and YFSETQ. CDR3 region: CASSLTSGTDTQYF. CDR3 coding DNA: TGCGCCAGCAGCTTGACTAGCGGCACAGATACGCAGTATTTT.

J is TRBJ1-3 and V is TRBV28; D is uncertain. Trimming took 3 bases from V and 5 from J, leaving 8 bases between them. CDR1 and CDR2 from the germline V gene are MDHEN and SYDVKM. CDR3 length: 13 amino acids. CDR3 sequence: CASSFGSRNTIYF. CDR3 bases: TGTGCCAGCAGTTTTGGCAGTAGAAACACCATATATTTT. The variable domain in full, completed from reference TRBV28 and TRBJ1-3, reads DVKVTQSSRYLVKRTGEKVFLECVQDMDHENMFWYRQDPGLGLRLIYFSYDVKMKEKGDIPEGYSVSREKKERFSLILESASTNQTSMYLCASSFGSRNTIYFGEGSWLTVV.

The chain joins TRBV11-1 to TRBJ1-1; D perhaps matches TRBD1 (5 bases). V gave up 4 bases and J gave up 0 bases, with 12 bases separating them. The CDR3 is 15 residues long. Germline loops: CDR1 SGHAT, CDR2 FQDESV (reference sequence). CDR3 loop: CASSSWTKMNTEAFF. The CDR3 coding sequence is TGTGCCAGCAGCTCCTGGACAAAGATGAACACTGAAGCTTTCTTT. Based on the CDR3 plus reference TRBV11-1 and TRBJ1-1, the full variable domain is EAEVAQSPRYKITEKSQAVAFWCDPISGHATLYWYRQILGQGPELLVQFQDESVVDDSQLPKDRFSAERLKGVDSTLKIQPAELGDSAMYLCASSSWTKMNTEAFFGQGTRLTVV.

This sequence joins TRBV21-1 and TRBJ1-2; the table's D gene call, TRBD1, was not cross checked with the DNA. TRBV21-1 is listed as a pseudogene. The CDR3 consists of 14 residues. For the CDR3, the DNA is TGTGCCAGCAGCAGTGAGGGGGTGGCCTATGGCTACACCTTC. It yields the protein CASSSEGVAYGYTF.

The chain employs TRBV4-1 and TRBJ2-7; 9 bases agree with TRBD1. The CDR3 spans 16 residues. Trimming at V came to 0 bases and at J to 7 bases, leaving 10 bases not matched to a gene. Germline V lookup: CDR1 MGHRA, CDR2 YSYEKL. CDR3 in DNA: TGCGCCAGCAGCCAAGACCCGGGACAGGGTTGGGGAGAGCAGTACTTC. Translation: CASSQDPGQGWGEQYF.

The chain employs TRBV5-5 and TRBJ1-6; D not resolved. CDR3 size: 16 residues. Germline V gene data show CDR1 as SGHKS and CDR2 as YYEKEE (reference sequence). Trimming removed 3 bases from V and 7 bases from J, with 17 bases in between. The CDR3 is CASSSASPAGNSPLHF. The CDR3 DNA reads TGTGCCAGCAGCTCAGCTTCACCGGCGGGGAATTCACCCCTCCACTTT.

In DNA, the CDR3 is TGCGCCAGTCACGGGGGACAGGGGTTCGAGCAGTACTTC. It codes for CASHGGQGFEQYF. The genes are TRBV5-1 and TRBJ2-7; 10 bases line up with TRBD1. V shed 8 bases and J 6 bases; nucleotides not matched to a gene: 8. CDR1 and CDR2 from the germline V gene are SGHRS and YFSETQ. There are 13 residues in the CDR3.

The V and J genes are TRBV5-5 and TRBJ1-5; no clear D. The CDR3 spans 12 residues. Germline CDR1 reads SGHKS; CDR2 reads YYEKEE (reference sequence). Trimming left V 4 bases short and J 9 bases short, with 11 bases between. CDR3 bases: TGTGCCAGCAGCCCTGGCGCGGGGCCCCAGCATTTT. As protein: CASSPGAGPQHF.

The rearrangement joins TRBV7-9 to TRBJ1-4; D is undetermined. The V end lost 5 bases, the J end lost 6 bases, and 13 bases lay between the germline ends. The CDR3 consists of 14 residues. The germline V gene has CDR1 SEHNR and CDR2 FQNEAQ (reference sequence). The chain's CDR3 is CASSRTRDDEKLFF. For the CDR3, the DNA is TGTGCCAGCAGCCGGACTCGAGACGATGAAAAACTGTTTTTT.

This rearrangement joins TRBV4-2 to TRBJ1-3; weak D call: TRBD1 (6 bases). The ends were cut back, 1 base at V and 4 bases at J, with 11 bases in the middle. The CDR3 runs 15 residues. In germline, CDR1 is LGHNA, CDR2 YNFKEQ. CDR3 sequence: CASSQVVGAGNTIYF. CDR3 sequence (DNA): TGTGCCAGCAGCCAAGTTGTGGGGGCAGGAAACACCATATATTTT.

This chain uses TRBV6-6 with TRBJ2-3; 7 positions agree with TRBD1. J was trimmed by 2 bases and V by 3 bases; bases with no gene match: 8. Germline CDR1 reads MNHNY; CDR2 reads SVGAGI (reference sequence). This CDR3 has 16 residues. The DNA for the CDR3 is TGTGCCAGCAGTTATTCGGGACAGCCTGTCACAGATACGCAGTATTTT. Its protein product is CASSYSGQPVTDTQYF.

This chain joins TRBV7-2 and TRBJ2-1, with D possibly being TRBD1 (6 bases). This CDR3 region has 17 residues. V lost 2 bases, J lost 6 bases, and 20 bases lay in between. Germline V gene data show CDR1 as SGHTA and CDR2 as FQGNSA. The CDR3 sequence is CASSLRGGVALSNEQFF. CDR3 bases: TGTGCCAGCAGCTTACGTGGGGGCGTCGCGTTATCCAATGAGCAGTTCTTC.

The chain links TRBV20-1 to TRBJ1-2; D gene uncertain. The CDR3 runs 11 residues. In germline, CDR1 is DFQATT, CDR2 SNEGSKA (reference sequence). V lost 5 bases and J lost 5, with 9 bases in between. CDR3 DNA: TGCAGTGCTTATGAGCGGTATGGCTACACCTTC. Translated: CSAYERYGYTF.

CDR3 residues: CASSFGQARGQPQHF. CDR3 DNA: TGTGCCAGCAGTTTCGGACAGGCCCGTGGTCAGCCCCAGCATTTT. V usage is TRBV28 and J usage is TRBJ1-5; 7 bases fit TRBD1. The CDR3 covers 15 residues. Trimming took 3 bases from V and 6 from J; bases not matched to a gene: 8. Germline loops: CDR1 MDHEN, CDR2 SYDVKM.